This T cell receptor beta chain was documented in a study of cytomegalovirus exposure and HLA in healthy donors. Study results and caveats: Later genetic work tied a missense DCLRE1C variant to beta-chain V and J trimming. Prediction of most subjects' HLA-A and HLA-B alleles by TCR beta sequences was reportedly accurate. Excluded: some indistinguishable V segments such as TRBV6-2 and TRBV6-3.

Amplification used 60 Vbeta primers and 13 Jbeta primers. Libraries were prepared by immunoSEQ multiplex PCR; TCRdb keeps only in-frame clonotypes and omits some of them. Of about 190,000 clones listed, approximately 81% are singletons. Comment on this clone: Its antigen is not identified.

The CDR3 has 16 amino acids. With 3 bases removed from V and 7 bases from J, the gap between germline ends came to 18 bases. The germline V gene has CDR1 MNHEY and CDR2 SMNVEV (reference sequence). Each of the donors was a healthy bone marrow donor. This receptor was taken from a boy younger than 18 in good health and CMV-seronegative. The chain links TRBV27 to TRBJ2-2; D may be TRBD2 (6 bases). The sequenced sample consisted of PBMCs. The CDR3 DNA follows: TGTGCCAGCAGTTTGGAGGGGCGAGTATGGGTCGGGGAGCTGTTTTTT. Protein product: CASSLEGRVWVGELFF.